This TCR beta chain was identified during a study of identical twins listed by TCRdb under 2016. Study-level background: To test whether fetal clonotypes persist, the study used deep sequencing on TCR alpha and beta repertoires from monozygotic twins, unrelated adults of various ages, and cord blood. To rule out contamination, the twin experiments were replicated at different times with different library preparation protocols.

Libraries were built with 5' RACE. These reads were obtained on an Illumina HiSeq 2000. A universal primer binding site was introduced by template switching, and a unique molecular identifier was present in the final cDNA, enabling accurate counting of TCR cDNA molecules. Specific primers in the conserved constant-segment region were used to synthesize first-strand cDNA for TCR alpha and beta chains. To control for contamination, every cDNA library was double barcoded, receiving both a SMART-Mk sample barcode and Illumina barcodes. Two successive PCR steps introduced TruSeq adapter sequences along with Illumina sample barcodes. The TCR alpha and beta cDNA libraries were sequenced on the Illumina HiSeq platform using custom primers. Regarding the original processing steps: Unique molecular identifiers were extracted from raw reads with MiGEC, and CDR3 positions were determined with MiXCR. For each individual, recombination models were inferred using an EM algorithm with the repgenHMM and IGoR tools. Shared clonotypes were analyzed with the tcR package in R, and sharing was normalized by the product of cloneset sizes. To study raw recombination without the effects of thymic and clonal selection, out-of-frame nonproductive sequences were analyzed. TCRdb trimmed public reads at Q25 via fastp, called clones via MiXCR and kept in-frame beta chains. Every CDR3 protein is listed once, alongside the most common genes and DNA of its rows. It is TCRdb's table, rather than the study itself, that gives the V and J calls and clone size. The sample includes roughly 750,000 distinct CDR3 sequences, with 21% observed a single time. About 4.3% of the sample is taken by the ten largest.

Every donor in the study was a healthy Caucasian. The twin cohort consisted of three pairs of female monozygotic twins, all aged about 18 to 30 years. Peripheral blood mononuclear cells were used as the source from which RNA for TCR libraries was isolated. There are many counts of this clonotype. Which antigen it targets is not known. Qualities for individual bases were not recorded, and no much larger clone is one base off. The V and J ends are trimmed by 1 base and 7 bases, leaving 14 bases between them. Per the germline V gene (reference sequence), DFQATT is the CDR1 and SNEGSKA is the CDR2. From the cysteine through the phenylalanine, the CDR3 covers 15 amino acids. Of the read, only the CDR3 DNA is kept; its 45 bases are in frame from base 1. On the study overall, not on this receptor specifically: Compared with coincidental sharing between unrelated individuals, an excess of low generation-probability sequences was observed among out-of-frame TCR alpha sequences shared between twins. A weaker excess of twin sharing was found in beta out-of-frame sequences because the signal-to-noise ratio was lowered by fewer shared sequences. Conclusions relied on cross-sectional statistical analysis, since the same donors could not be followed over many years. In monozygotic twins, out-of-frame TCR alpha sharing was systematically underestimated by recombination models, although the models agreed with sharing between unrelated individuals. Fewer insertions were carried by abundant cord blood beta clonotypes; a weaker similar trend was observed in young adult naive repertoires, while no such trend was observed in memory repertoires. Invariant T cells such as MAIT and iNKT could partly confound zero-insertion analyses, although diverse VJ usage argued against such confounding for most clonotypes.

These same data were also listed under a study on T cells expressing NK-cell markers. Taken from the second paper: TCR beta-chain repertoires were profiled in sorted CD3+CD56+NKG2C+, CD3+CD56+NKG2C- and CD3+CD56-NKG2C+ T-cell subsets from several donors. Seven of the eight sequenced donors were HCMV-seropositive and one was HCMV-seronegative. In several experiments an anti-gammadeltaTCR antibody was added to restrict sorting to alphabetaTCR-expressing T cells. In six donors, the dominant CD3+CD56+NKG2C+ clonotypes were among the top 10 CD8+ clonotypes and accounted for about 1.0-8% of CD8+ T cells. Those dominant clonotypes were again the most abundant among CD3+CD56-NKG2C+ cells in a few donors, at roughly 25-60.1%. Whether the expanded NKG2C-expressing T cell clones were specific for HCMV antigens was left unclear. All eight donors whose samples were sequenced were randomly selected healthy volunteers, three of them men and five women. To determine HCMV serostatus, a commercial ELISA kit was used to detect HCMV-specific IgG in serum. For several donors, unsorted PBMC were also used to sequence bulk peripheral blood T-cell repertoires. Reads were demultiplexed and grouped by UMI with MIGEC, and clonotypes were assembled and quantified with MiTCR. To exclude erroneous sequences, only TCR cDNA sequences supported by at least two reads were retained. Downstream repertoire analysis used the tcR package, and clonotypes were matched across fractions by CDR3 nucleotide sequence plus V segment. VDJmatch was used to annotate antigen specificity against VDJdb, with one amino acid substitution in CDR3 permitted.

Specimen: PBMCs. The receptor was isolated from a woman younger than 30 in good health. The chain is assembled from TRBV20-1 and TRBJ1-6; the D gene is unclear. CDR3 loop: CSARALGRENSPLHF. DNA sequence: TGCAGTGCTAGAGCCCTCGGACGGGAAAATTCACCCCTCCACTTT.